These 7 T cell receptor beta chains came from one sample sequenced in a study of T cell responses to AZD1222 COVID-19 vaccine. Sequenced by immunoSEQ multiplex PCR; TCRdb stores in-frame clones only, minus some. Among around 92,000 clones listed, more than 75% were seen once. The starting material was peripheral blood, obtained on day 0 of AZD1222 vaccination. Every receptor here comes from an adult in good health.

The rearrangement uses TRBV2 and TRBJ1-1, with D perhaps TRBD1 (5 bases). Germline values: CDR1 SNHLY, CDR2 FYNNEI. The V end was cut by 9 bases, the J end by 1 base, with 15 bases between. This CDR3 is 14 amino acids long. Written as DNA, the CDR3 is TGTGCCAGGCTGCAGCCGAGGGGGAACACTGAAGCTTTCTTT. Protein: CARLQPRGNTEAFF.

This clone was counted once. V usage is TRBV18 and J usage is TRBJ1-2, with 7 bases matching TRBD1. The J segment lost 5 bases and the V segment lost 0 bases, leaving 9 bases of the junction unmatched. The length of the CDR3 is 16 residues. Germline lookup yields CDR1 KGHSH and CDR2 LQKENI. CDR3 protein: CASSPPATGIGYGYTF. The CDR3 DNA is TGTGCCAGCTCACCACCGGCGACAGGGATCGGGTATGGCTACACCTTC.

This clone was seen only once. The J gene is TRBJ2-5, the V gene TRBV5-1; 14 bases are shared with TRBD2. This CDR3 is built from 17 residues. The trim removed 4 bases at V and 2 bases at J, leaving 7 bases unmatched. From germline, CDR1 is SGHRS and CDR2 YFSETQ. The CDR3 spells CASSLTSGGARQETQYF. DNA for the CDR3: TGCGCCAGCAGCCTGACTAGCGGGGGGGCGAGGCAAGAGACCCAGTACTTC.

V usage is TRBV5-1 and J usage is TRBJ1-1; the match to TRBD1 covers 7 bases. V shed 1 base, J shed 3 bases, and the junction held 6 bases outside the gene matches. The germline CDR1 and CDR2 sequences are SGHRS and YFSETQ. The CDR3 contains 15 residues. The CDR3 DNA reads as TGCGCCAGCAGCTTGCAAAGACAGGGTGACACTGAAGCTTTCTTT. As protein: CASSLQRQGDTEAFF.

The chain combines TRBV30 with TRBJ1-4, with D maybe TRBD1 (6 bases). The CDR3 is 15 amino acids. Germline values: CDR1 GTSNPN, CDR2 SVGIG (reference sequence). V was cut by 2 bases and J by 3 bases, with 13 bases left in between. This CDR3 is CAWSPRGLSNEKLFF. The DNA for the CDR3 is TGTGCCTGGAGTCCCCGGGGGCTGTCTAATGAAAAACTGTTTTTT.

The chain couples TRBV9 to TRBJ2-5; 10 bases line up with TRBD1. Trimming cost V 3 bases and J 4 bases; bases outside gene matches: 12. CDR3 size: 17 residues. Germline CDR1 SGDLS, CDR2 YYNGEE. The CDR3 DNA is TGTGCCAGCAGCGCCGATCGGACAGGGGGTGTTGGAGAGACCCAGTACTTC. This codes for CASSADRTGGVGETQYF.

The V gene is TRBV13, the J gene TRBJ1-5; 7 positions agree with TRBD1. CDR1 and CDR2 from the germline V gene are PRHDT and FYEKMQ (reference sequence). The CDR3 has 14 amino acids. Trimming at V came to 4 bases and at J to 3 bases, leaving 3 bases not matched to a gene. In DNA form, the CDR3 reads TGTGCCAGCAGCTCCGGGACAGACAATCAGCCCCAGCATTTT. Amino acid sequence: CASSSGTDNQPQHF.